This TCR beta chain originates from a study of blood T cell repertoires in COVID-19. Original analysis: For nucleated cells, counts were estimated from reference gene primer amplification. The data were produced by immunoSEQ multiplex PCR, yet TCRdb's version contains in-frame clones alone and is incomplete. Clone size and the V and J calls come from that table; the DNA yielded D and trimming. This repertoire shows about 280,000 clones, approximately 83% found once; its top ten account for approximately 10%. Trimming shortened V by 0 bases and J by 5 bases, and 8 bases separated the two germline ends. The CDR3 length is 15 residues. The germline V gene encodes CDR1 KGHSH and CDR2 LQKENI. A few counts support this clone. Other DNA sequences within the sample encode an identical CDR3.

The receptor was derived from a woman aged 45-59 years who had recovered from COVID-19. This chain connects TRBV18 to TRBJ1-6; possible D gene TRBD1, 5 bases. The sequenced sample consisted of peripheral blood. CDR3: CASSPPGGNNSPLHF. Here the CDR3 DNA reads TGTGCCAGCTCACCACCCGGGGGAAATAATTCACCCCTCCACTTT.